The clone carrying this TCR beta chain was found a few times. These data are taken from a study of cytomegalovirus exposure and HLA in healthy donors. This CDR3 spans 14 amino acids. Deletions cut 4 bases from V and 7 bases from J, with 17 bases between. Germline CDR1 and CDR2: SGHDT and YYEEEE. 13 Jbeta primers and 60 Vbeta primers were used for the PCR. Assay used: immunoSEQ multiplex PCR; TCRdb lists only in-frame clones, some missing. The table shows 95,000 to 100,000 clones, with about 75% occurring only once. This chain uses TRBV5-6 with TRBJ1-1, with a weak D call TRBD1 (6 bases). Sequenced sample: PBMCs. This sequence was found in a man aged 45-65 years in good health and CMV-seronegative. CDR3 residues: CASSDRRVTGEAFF. Written as DNA, the CDR3 is TGTGCCAGCAGCGACCGACGAGTGACAGGTGAAGCTTTCTTT.